What follows are 23 T cell receptor beta chains derived from one specimen sequenced in a study of type 1 regulatory T cells. TCRdb used MiXCR to reprocess the reads, holding one entry per CDR3 protein. Of more than 60,000 distinct CDR3 sequences in the sample, roughly 50% were seen once. No antigen has been identified for these receptors. The sequenced material came from cultured non-Tr1 T cells, either the whole culture or a sorted T cell fraction (not recorded which). These receptors were taken from a human donor in good health.

The table lists this clonotype with a few counts. The chain carries TRBV20-1 and TRBJ2-1, with D perhaps TRBD2 (5 bases). Per germline, CDR1 DFQATT and CDR2 SNEGSKA (reference sequence). This CDR3 is built from 12 residues. V lost 3 bases and J 9 bases, leaving 12 bases between the germline ends. The CDR3 loop reads CSARDLRREQFF. CDR3 bases: TGCAGTGCTAGGGACTTACGCCGTGAGCAGTTCTTC.

This clonotype was counted a few times. At one boundary the junction diverges from the germline segment, which might be a read error. The V call is TRBV9, the J call TRBJ1-2; D gene ambiguous. The CDR3 runs 15 residues. Germline CDR1 and CDR2: SGDLS and YYNGEE. The CDR3: CASTVYGVPAGGYTF. In DNA, the CDR3 is TGTGCCAGCACCGTATATGGGGTGCCAGCCGGAGGCTACACCTTC.

Details on this clonotype: The junction departs from the called germline gene at one end, perhaps through a read error. The chain joins TRBV20-1 to TRBJ2-1; 8 bases align to TRBD2. Per germline, CDR1 DFQATT and CDR2 SNEGSKA (reference sequence). The CDR3 totals 15 residues. The CDR3 DNA is TGCAGCGCTAATCCTCGGGGGGGAATTTTCCATGAGCAGTTCTTC. It is translated as CSANPRGGIFHEQFF.

The sample holds many counts of this clonotype. The J gene is TRBJ1-2, the V gene TRBV5-1, with 9 bases identical to TRBD1. Per the germline V gene, CDR1 is SGHRS and CDR2 is YFSETQ. The J segment lost 8 bases and the V segment lost 5 bases, leaving 7 bases of the junction unmatched. CDR3 length: 13 residues. DNA of the CDR3: TGCGCCAGCAGACAGGGGGCGGATGGAGGCTACACCTTC. It specifies CASRQGADGGYTF.

On this clonotype: A much larger clone differs by one base, so this may be a read error. The CDR3 carries no conserved terminal phenylalanine or tryptophan, so it likely arises from a read error. This chain joins TRBV5-1 and TRBJ1-5; D not certain. Germline loops: CDR1 SGHRS, CDR2 YFSETQ. The CDR3 is made up of 14 amino acids. With 2 bases removed from V and 2 bases from J, the gap between germline ends came to 8 bases. The CDR3 nucleotides read TGCGCCAGCAGCTTCGAGGGAGGCAATCAGCCCCAGCATCTT. It translates to CASSFEGGNQPQHL.

The chain employs TRBV2 and TRBJ1-5, with TRBD1 as a possible D gene (5 bases). Trimming removed 4 bases from V and 1 base from J, with 11 bases in between. In germline, CDR1 is SNHLY, CDR2 FYNNEI. The CDR3 consists of 15 residues. The CDR3 here is CASSVRQGSNQPQHF. In nucleotides, the CDR3 is TGTGCCAGCAGTGTTCGGCAGGGAAGCAATCAGCCCCAGCATTTT.

To note about this clonotype: One junction end does not reproduce the germline sequence, and a read error may be involved. The chain recombines TRBV20-1 with TRBJ2-3; either TRBD1 or TRBD2 may fit D (5 bases each). The CDR3 sequence is 13 residues long. CDR1 and CDR2 (germline): DFQATT, SNEGSKA (reference sequence). Here the CDR3 reads CSARGAFTDTQYF. CDR3 in DNA: TGCAGTGCAAGAGGGGCCTTCACAGATACGCAGTATTTT.

A note on this clonotype: The CDR3 does not end in the conserved phenylalanine or tryptophan, so this is likely a read error. This sequence joins TRBV9 and TRBJ2-1; maybe TRBD1 (6 bases). V gave up 0 bases and J gave up 8 bases, with 12 bases separating them. Germline CDR1 is SGDLS and CDR2 is YYNGEE. The CDR3 consists of 14 residues. The CDR3: CASSVVLGADEQFV. The CDR3 nucleotides are TGTGCCAGCAGCGTAGTGCTGGGGGCGGATGAGCAGTTCGTC.

The genes are TRBV20-1 and TRBJ2-2; no firm D call. This CDR3 contains 12 residues. The V end lost 3 bases, the J end lost 4 bases, and 6 bases lay between the germline ends. In germline, CDR1 is DFQATT, CDR2 SNEGSKA (reference sequence). Here the CDR3 DNA reads TGCAGTGCTAGTATAACCACCGGGGAGCTGTTTTTT. Residues: CSASITTGELFF.

This clonotype occurred a few times. The J gene is TRBJ1-1, the V gene TRBV19, with TRBD1 as a possible D gene (5 bases). Germline V gives CDR1 LNHDA, CDR2 SQIVND (reference sequence). The CDR3 covers 15 residues. V lost 9 bases to trimming and J lost 6 bases, with 23 bases between them. The CDR3 protein is CASHPPDRDFAEAFF. CDR3 sequence (DNA): TGTGCCAGCCACCCGCCAGATCGGGACTTCGCTGAAGCTTTCTTT.

The genes are TRBV7-8 and TRBJ2-7, with D possibly being TRBD2 (5 bases). The CDR3 contains 13 residues. V was pared by 5 bases and J by 1 base, with 9 bases between. Per germline, CDR1 SGHVS and CDR2 FQNEAQ. CDR3 residues: CASSNGLSYEQYF. The CDR3 DNA sequence: TGTGCCAGCAGCAATGGACTTTCCTACGAGCAGTACTTC.

J is TRBJ2-2 and V is TRBV27, with 7 bases fitting TRBD1. Germline CDR1 and CDR2: MNHEY and SMNVEV (reference sequence). V trimming: 6 bases; J trimming: 4 bases; junction bases outside the gene matches: 2. This CDR3 is 13 amino acids long. The CDR3 bases are TGTGCCAGCAGGTCAGGGGGCACCGGGGAGCTGTTTTTT. This translates into CASRSGGTGELFF.

The chain uses TRBV20-1 and TRBJ1-2; perhaps TRBD1 as D (6 bases). Germline V CDR1 and CDR2: DFQATT, SNEGSKA (reference sequence). The CDR3 is made up of 14 amino acids. V was clipped by 6 bases and J by 4 bases, with 18 bases between them. CDR3 in DNA: TGCAGTGCCGACCGAGAGGGGGGGGGCTATGGCTACACCTTC. Its translation: CSADREGGGYGYTF.

In its sample, this clonotype was seen a few times. The chain combines TRBV18 with TRBJ2-7; 7 bases match TRBD2. Germline values: CDR1 KGHSH, CDR2 LQKENI. The V and J ends lost 10 bases and 4 bases, in that order; junction bases with no gene match: 13. The CDR3 sequence is 14 residues long. The CDR3 region has the DNA TGTGCCAACGCTGCCTGGGGGGGGACTTACGAGCAGTACTTC. This sequence encodes CANAAWGGTYEQYF.

The chain couples TRBV5-6 to TRBJ1-1; D gene uncertain. V gave up 2 bases and J gave up 0 bases, with 8 bases separating them. The CDR3 has 14 amino acids. Looked up from germline, CDR1 is SGHDT and CDR2 is YYEEEE. The CDR3 DNA reads TGTGCCAGCAGCTTTCAGATGATGAACACTGAAGCTTTCTTT. Amino acid sequence: CASSFQMMNTEAFF.

The V gene is TRBV5-5, the J gene TRBJ2-5, with 10 bases fitting TRBD2. This CDR3 contains 15 residues. The V gene end was trimmed by 5 bases and the J gene end by 5 bases; junction bases not matched to a gene: 9. From germline, CDR1 is SGHKS and CDR2 YYEKEE (reference sequence). DNA of the CDR3: TGTGCCAGCAGAACCCCTAGCGGGGGTAGGGAGACCCAGTACTTC. Translation gives CASRTPSGGRETQYF.

This clonotype has just a few counts. The gene calls are TRBV12-3 or TRBV12-4 and TRBJ1-1, with D possibly matching TRBD1 (5 bases). This CDR3 region has 14 residues. V was clipped by 0 bases and J by 7 bases, with 12 bases between them. CDR3 nucleotide sequence: TGTGCCAGCAGTTTAGCCGGGACTAGGGGTGAAGCTTTCTTT. Amino acid sequence: CASSLAGTRGEAFF.

This chain connects TRBV5-1 to TRBJ1-1; D is uncertain. Trimming took 4 bases from V and 0 from J, leaving 10 bases between them. Germline CDR1 reads SGHRS; CDR2 reads YFSETQ. This CDR3 is 14 amino acids long. As DNA, the CDR3 is TGCGCCAGCAGCCCCGGACGGCTGAACACTGAAGCTTTCTTT. Translation gives CASSPGRLNTEAFF.

This clonotype was found a few times. The rearrangement uses TRBV12-3 or TRBV12-4 and TRBJ2-5, with 7 nucleotides matching TRBD2. This CDR3 spans 15 amino acids. Germline trimming cut 7 bases from V and 2 bases from J; bases unmatched to any gene: 10. CDR3 sequence: CASMPGGRAQETQYF. CDR3 coding DNA: TGTGCCAGCATGCCGGGGGGTCGCGCGCAAGAGACCCAGTACTTC.

The V and J genes are TRBV7-2 and TRBJ2-7; 9 bases match TRBD2. Looked up from germline, CDR1 is SGHTA and CDR2 is FQGNSA. V trimming: 0 bases; J trimming: 5 bases; junction bases outside the gene matches: 5. The CDR3 is made up of 15 amino acids. CDR3 DNA: TGTGCCAGCAGCTTAGCCTTGCGGGGGGGCGACGAGCAGTACTTC. Its protein product is CASSLALRGGDEQYF.

V is TRBV6-2 or TRBV6-3 and J is TRBJ2-2, with D perhaps TRBD1 (5 bases). Trimming removed 2 bases at V and 4 bases at J, with 14 bases between. This CDR3 has 16 residues. From germline, CDR1 is MNHEY and CDR2 SVGEGT. The DNA for the CDR3 is TGTGCCAGCAGTTACAAGGGGTCGGGCGGCACCGGGGAGCTGTTTTTT. Protein sequence: CASSYKGSGGTGELFF.

The rearrangement uses TRBV29-1 and TRBJ1-5; no firm D call. The CDR3 totals 15 residues. V was shortened by 6 bases and J by 2 bases, with 17 bases between the two germline ends. The germline V gene has CDR1 SQVTM and CDR2 ANQGSEA. CDR3 bases: TGCAGCGTCCCCCGTGGACCTGCAGGCAATCAGCCCCAGCATTTT. It translates to CSVPRGPAGNQPQHF.

The genes are TRBV6-1 and TRBJ2-7; the D is unclear. Trimming pared 3 bases from V and 1 base from J, leaving 10 bases between. The CDR3 consists of 14 residues. Germline CDR1 reads MNHNS; CDR2 reads SASEGT. The chain's CDR3 is CASSEGWQSYEQYF. The CDR3 bases are TGTGCCAGCAGTGAGGGGTGGCAGTCCTACGAGCAGTACTTC.